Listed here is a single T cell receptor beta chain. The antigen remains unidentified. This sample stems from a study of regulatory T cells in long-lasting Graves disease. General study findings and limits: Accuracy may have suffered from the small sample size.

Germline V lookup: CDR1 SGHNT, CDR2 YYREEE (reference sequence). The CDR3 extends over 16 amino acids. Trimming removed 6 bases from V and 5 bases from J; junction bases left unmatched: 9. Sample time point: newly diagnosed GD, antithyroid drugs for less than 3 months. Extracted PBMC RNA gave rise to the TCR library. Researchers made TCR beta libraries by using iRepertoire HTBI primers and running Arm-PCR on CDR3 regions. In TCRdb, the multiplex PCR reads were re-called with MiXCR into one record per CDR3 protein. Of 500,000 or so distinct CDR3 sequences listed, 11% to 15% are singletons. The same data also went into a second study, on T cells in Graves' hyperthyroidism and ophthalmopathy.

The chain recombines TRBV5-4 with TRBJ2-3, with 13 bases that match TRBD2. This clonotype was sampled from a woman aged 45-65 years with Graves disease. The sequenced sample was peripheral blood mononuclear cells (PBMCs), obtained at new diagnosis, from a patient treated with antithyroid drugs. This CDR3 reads CASNLGLAGAGDTQYF. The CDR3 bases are TGTGCCAGCAACCTCGGACTAGCGGGAGCGGGAGATACGCAGTATTTT.